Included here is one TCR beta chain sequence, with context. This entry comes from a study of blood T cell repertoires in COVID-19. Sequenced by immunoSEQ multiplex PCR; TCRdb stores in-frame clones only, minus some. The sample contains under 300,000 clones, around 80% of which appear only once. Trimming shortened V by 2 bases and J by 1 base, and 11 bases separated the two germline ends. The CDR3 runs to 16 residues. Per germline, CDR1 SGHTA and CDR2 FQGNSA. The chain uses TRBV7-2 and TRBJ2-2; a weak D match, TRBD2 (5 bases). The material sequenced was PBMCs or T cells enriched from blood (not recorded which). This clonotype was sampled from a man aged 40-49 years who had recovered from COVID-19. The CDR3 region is CASSLNSGGNTGELFF. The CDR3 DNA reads TGTGCCAGCAGCTTAAATTCAGGAGGGAACACCGGGGAGCTGTTTTTT.